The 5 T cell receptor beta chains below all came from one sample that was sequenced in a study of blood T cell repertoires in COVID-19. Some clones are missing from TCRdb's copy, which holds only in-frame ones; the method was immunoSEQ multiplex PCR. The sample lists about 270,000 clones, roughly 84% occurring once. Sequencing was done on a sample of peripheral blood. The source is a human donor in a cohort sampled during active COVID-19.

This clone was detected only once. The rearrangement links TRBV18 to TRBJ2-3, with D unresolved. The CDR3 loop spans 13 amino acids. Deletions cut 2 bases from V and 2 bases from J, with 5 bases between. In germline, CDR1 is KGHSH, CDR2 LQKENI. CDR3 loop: CASSPIYTDTQYF. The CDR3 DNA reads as TGTGCCAGCTCACCAATTTACACAGATACGCAGTATTTT.

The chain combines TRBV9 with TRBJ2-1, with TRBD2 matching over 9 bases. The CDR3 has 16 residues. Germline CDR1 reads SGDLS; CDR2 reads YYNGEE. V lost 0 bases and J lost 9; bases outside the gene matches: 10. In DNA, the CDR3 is TGTGCCAGCAGCGTAGTCCCCGGCGGGGGGGCGGGTGAGCAGTTCTTC. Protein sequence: CASSVVPGGGAGEQFF.

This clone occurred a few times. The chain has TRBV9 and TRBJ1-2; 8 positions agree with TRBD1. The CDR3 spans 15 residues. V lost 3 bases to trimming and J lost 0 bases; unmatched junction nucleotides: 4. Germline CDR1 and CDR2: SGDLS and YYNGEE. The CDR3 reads CASSARQGTNYGYTF. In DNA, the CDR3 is TGTGCCAGCAGCGCCCGACAGGGGACTAACTATGGCTACACCTTC.

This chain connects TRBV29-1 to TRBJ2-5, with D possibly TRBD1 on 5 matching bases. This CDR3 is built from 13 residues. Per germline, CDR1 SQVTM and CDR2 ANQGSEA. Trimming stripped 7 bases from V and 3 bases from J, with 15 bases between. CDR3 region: CSARTSTKETQYF. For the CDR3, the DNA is TGCAGCGCTCGGACATCGACGAAAGAGACCCAGTACTTC.

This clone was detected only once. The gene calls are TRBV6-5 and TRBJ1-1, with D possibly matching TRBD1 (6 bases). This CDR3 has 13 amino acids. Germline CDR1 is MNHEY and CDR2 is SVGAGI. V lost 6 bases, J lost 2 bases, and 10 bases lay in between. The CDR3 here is CASRRQDNTEAFF. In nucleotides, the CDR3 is TGTGCCAGCAGACGACAGGATAACACTGAAGCTTTCTTT.